The entry that follows covers one T cell receptor (beta chain) sequence. The antigen is unknown. The record originates from a study of neoadjuvant anti-PD-1 for oral cavity cancer. Looking at the study overall: Patients mostly received three to four biweekly nivolumab doses at 3 mg/kg before surgery.

Trimming removed 5 bases from V and 1 base from J; junction bases left unmatched: 1. The CDR3 has 14 amino acids. Per the germline V gene, CDR1 is MDHEN and CDR2 is SYDVKM. Stage II-IVA oral cavity squamous cell carcinoma was new and untreated by systemic or radiation therapy. Blood cells were analyzed directly, without culture or expansion. Study-wide results and limits: Higher pretreatment blood Treg/Th17 ratios correlated with higher pretreatment blood and lower post-treatment tumor TCRbeta clonality.

Sequencing was performed with immunoSEQ multiplex PCR; in TCRdb, only in-frame clones are kept and a portion is missing. The data show approximately 83,000 clones, with about 84% seen just once and over 2.5% held by the top ten. Here the sequenced sample was PBMCs, taken before nivolumab (anti-PD-1) treatment. The J gene is TRBJ2-2, the V gene TRBV28; the match to TRBD2 covers 7 bases. This clonotype originated in a person aged 35-80 years with oral cavity squamous cell carcinoma. This CDR3 is CASSQRGNTGELFF. The CDR3 DNA reads as TGTGCCAGCAGTCAGCGGGGGAACACCGGGGAGCTGTTTTTT.